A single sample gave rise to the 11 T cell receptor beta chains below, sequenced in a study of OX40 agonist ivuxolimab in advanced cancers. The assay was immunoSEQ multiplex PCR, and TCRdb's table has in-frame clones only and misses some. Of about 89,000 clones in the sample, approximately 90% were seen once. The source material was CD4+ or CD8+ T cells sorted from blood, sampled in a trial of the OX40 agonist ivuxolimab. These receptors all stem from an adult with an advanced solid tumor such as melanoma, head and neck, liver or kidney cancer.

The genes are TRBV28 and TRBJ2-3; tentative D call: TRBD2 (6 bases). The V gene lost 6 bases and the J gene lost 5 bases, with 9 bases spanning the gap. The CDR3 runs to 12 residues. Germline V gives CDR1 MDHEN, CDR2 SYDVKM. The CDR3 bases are TGTGCCAGCAGGTGGGGGGTAGATACGCAGTATTTT. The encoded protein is CASRWGVDTQYF.

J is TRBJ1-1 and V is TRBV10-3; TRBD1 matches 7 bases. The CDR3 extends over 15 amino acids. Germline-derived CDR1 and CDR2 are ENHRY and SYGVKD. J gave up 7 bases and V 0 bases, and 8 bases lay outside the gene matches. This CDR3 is CAISESDAGDSEAFF. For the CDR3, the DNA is TGTGCCATCAGTGAGTCAGACGCGGGGGACAGTGAAGCTTTCTTT.

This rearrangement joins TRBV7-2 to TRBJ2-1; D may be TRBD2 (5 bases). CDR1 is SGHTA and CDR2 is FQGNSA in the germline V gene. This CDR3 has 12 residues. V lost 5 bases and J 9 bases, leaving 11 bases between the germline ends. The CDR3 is CASSPASFEQFF. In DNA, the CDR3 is TGTGCCAGCAGCCCGGCTAGCTTTGAGCAGTTCTTC.

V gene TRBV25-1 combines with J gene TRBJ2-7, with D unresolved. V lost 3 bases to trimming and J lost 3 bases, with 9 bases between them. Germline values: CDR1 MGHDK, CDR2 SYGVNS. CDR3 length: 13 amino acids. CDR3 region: CASSDNLGYEQYF. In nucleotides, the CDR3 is TGTGCCAGCAGTGACAACCTAGGCTACGAGCAGTACTTC.

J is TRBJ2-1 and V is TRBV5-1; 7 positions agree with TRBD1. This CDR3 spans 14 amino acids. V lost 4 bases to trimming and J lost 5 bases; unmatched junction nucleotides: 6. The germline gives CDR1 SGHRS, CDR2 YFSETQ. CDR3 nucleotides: TGCGCCAGCAGCAAACAGGGGCCTAACAATGAGCAGTTCTTC. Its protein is CASSKQGPNNEQFF. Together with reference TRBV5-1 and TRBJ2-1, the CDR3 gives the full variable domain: KAGVTQTPRYLIKTRGQQVTLSCSPISGHRSVSWYQQTPGQGLQFLFEYFSETQRNKGNFPGRFSGRQFSNSRSEMNVSTLELGDSALYLCASSKQGPNNEQFFGPGTRLTVL.

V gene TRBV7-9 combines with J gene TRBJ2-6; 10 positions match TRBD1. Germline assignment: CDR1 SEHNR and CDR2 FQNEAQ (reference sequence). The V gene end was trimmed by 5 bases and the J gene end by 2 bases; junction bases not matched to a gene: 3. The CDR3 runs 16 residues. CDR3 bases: TGTGCCAGCAGCCCCGGGACAGGGGCTGGGGCCAACGTCCTGACTTTC. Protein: CASSPGTGAGANVLTF.

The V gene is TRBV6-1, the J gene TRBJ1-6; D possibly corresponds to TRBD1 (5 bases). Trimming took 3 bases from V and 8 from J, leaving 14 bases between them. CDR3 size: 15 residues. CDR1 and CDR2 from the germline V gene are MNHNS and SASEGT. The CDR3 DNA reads TGTGCCAGCAGTGAGGCTCCTAGGGGAGATTCACCCCTCCACTTT. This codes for CASSEAPRGDSPLHF.

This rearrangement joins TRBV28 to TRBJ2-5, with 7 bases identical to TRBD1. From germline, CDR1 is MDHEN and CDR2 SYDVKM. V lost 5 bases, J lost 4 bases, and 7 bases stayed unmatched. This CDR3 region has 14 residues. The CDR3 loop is CASSETGILETQYF. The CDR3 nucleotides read TGTGCCAGCAGTGAGACAGGGATATTAGAGACCCAGTACTTC.

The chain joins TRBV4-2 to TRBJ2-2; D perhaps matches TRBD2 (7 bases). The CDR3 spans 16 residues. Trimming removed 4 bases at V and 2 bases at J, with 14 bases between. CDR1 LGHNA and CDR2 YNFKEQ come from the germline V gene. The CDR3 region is CASSLPAGANTGELFF. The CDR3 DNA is TGTGCCAGCAGCCTCCCCGCGGGGGCCAACACCGGGGAGCTGTTTTTT.

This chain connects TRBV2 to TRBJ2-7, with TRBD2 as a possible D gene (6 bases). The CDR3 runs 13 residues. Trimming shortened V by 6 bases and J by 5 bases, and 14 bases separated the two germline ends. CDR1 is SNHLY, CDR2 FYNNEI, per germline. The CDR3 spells CASRAAGLDEQYF. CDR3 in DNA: TGTGCCAGCAGAGCGGCGGGGTTGGACGAGCAGTACTTC.

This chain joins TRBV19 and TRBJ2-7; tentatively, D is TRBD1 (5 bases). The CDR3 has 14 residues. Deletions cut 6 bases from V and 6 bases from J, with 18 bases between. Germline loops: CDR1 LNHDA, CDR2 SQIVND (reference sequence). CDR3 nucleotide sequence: TGTGCCAGTAGCGACCAGGGTACGCGTGGCGAGCAGTACTTC. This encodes CASSDQGTRGEQYF.